This T cell receptor (beta chain) was sequenced in a study of OX40 agonist ivuxolimab in advanced cancers. Clones were sequenced by immunoSEQ multiplex PCR, and TCRdb holds only the in-frame ones, with some missing. The sample consists of roughly 29,000 clones, roughly 86% of them appearing once. The CDR3 spans 15 residues. The V end lost 5 bases, the J end lost 1 base, and 15 bases lay between the germline ends. Per the germline V gene, CDR1 is MNHEY and CDR2 is SMNVEV (reference sequence). The rearrangement links TRBV27 to TRBJ2-7; TRBD1 is a possible D gene (6 bases). Sequenced material: CD4+ or CD8+ T cells sorted from blood, taken in a trial of the OX40 agonist ivuxolimab. The sequence was obtained from an adult with an advanced solid tumor such as melanoma, head and neck, liver or kidney cancer. The CDR3 region is CASSIGGDGSYEQYF. The CDR3 nucleotides read TGTGCCAGCAGTATAGGGGGTGATGGGTCCTACGAGCAGTACTTC.